A few counts support the clone carrying this TCR beta chain. The antigen remains unidentified. Trimming stripped 4 bases from V and 2 bases from J, with 12 bases between. Germline V gene lookup returns CDR1 SGHTA and CDR2 FQGNSA. The CDR3 covers 15 residues. The data derive from a study of cytotoxic CD8 clonotypes in ibrutinib-treated CLL. The assay was immunoSEQ multiplex PCR, and TCRdb's table has in-frame clones only and misses some. Of about 250,000 clones listed, 70% are singletons. Findings and limits, study-wide: Clonality climbed at ibrutinib response, then dropped toward baseline at progression.

The chain is built from TRBV7-2 and TRBJ1-3; D is ambiguous. The sequence derives from a human donor with chronic lymphocytic leukemia. Specimen: PBMCs, collected after 24 months of ibrutinib treatment. The CDR3 here is CASSSYDRAGNTIYF. CDR3 in DNA: TGTGCCAGCAGCTCCTACGACCGGGCTGGAAACACCATATATTTT.